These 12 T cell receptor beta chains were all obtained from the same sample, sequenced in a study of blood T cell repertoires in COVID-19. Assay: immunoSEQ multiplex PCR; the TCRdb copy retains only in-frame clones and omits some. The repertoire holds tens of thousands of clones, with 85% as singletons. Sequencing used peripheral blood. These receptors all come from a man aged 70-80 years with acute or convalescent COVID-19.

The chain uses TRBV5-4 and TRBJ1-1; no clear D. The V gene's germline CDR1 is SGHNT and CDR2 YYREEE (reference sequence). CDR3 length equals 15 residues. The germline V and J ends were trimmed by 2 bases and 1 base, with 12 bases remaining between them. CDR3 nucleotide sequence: TGTGCCAGCAGCTTTGTTGGTGGGCAGAACACTGAAGCTTTCTTT. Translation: CASSFVGGQNTEAFF.

The CDR3 coding sequence is TGCGCCAGCAGCGGAGGGACCGGGGCAGGGGAGACCCAGTACTTC. Protein: CASSGGTGAGETQYF. V gene TRBV5-1 combines with J gene TRBJ2-5; possible D gene TRBD2, 6 bases. V lost 4 bases to trimming and J lost 5 bases, with 18 bases between them. Looked up from germline, CDR1 is SGHRS and CDR2 is YFSETQ. The CDR3 contains 15 residues.

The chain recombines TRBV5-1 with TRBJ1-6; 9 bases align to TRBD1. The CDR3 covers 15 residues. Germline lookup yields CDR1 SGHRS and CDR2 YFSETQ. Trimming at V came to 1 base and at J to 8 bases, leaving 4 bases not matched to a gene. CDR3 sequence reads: CASSLRTGVDSPLHF. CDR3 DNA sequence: TGCGCCAGCAGCTTGAGGACAGGGGTGGATTCACCCCTCCACTTT.

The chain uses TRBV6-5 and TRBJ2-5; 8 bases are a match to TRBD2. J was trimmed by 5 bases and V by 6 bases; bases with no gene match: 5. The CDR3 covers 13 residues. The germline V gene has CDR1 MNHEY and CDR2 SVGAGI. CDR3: CASRGGGLETQYF. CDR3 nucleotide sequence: TGTGCCAGCAGGGGCGGGGGGTTGGAGACCCAGTACTTC.

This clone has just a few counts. CDR3 sequence reads: CASSPRRQGWTDTQYF. As DNA, the CDR3 is TGTGCCAGCAGCCCCCGCAGGCAGGGGTGGACAGATACGCAGTATTTT. The chain joins TRBV7-9 to TRBJ2-3, with D maybe TRBD1 (6 bases). This CDR3 spans 16 amino acids. The germline V and J ends were trimmed by 5 bases and 3 bases, with 18 bases remaining between them. Germline CDR1 is SEHNR and CDR2 is FQNEAQ (reference sequence).

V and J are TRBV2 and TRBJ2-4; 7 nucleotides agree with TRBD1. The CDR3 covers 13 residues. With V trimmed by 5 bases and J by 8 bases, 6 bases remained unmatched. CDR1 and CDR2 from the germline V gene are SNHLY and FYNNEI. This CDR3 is CASSLGQEYIQYF. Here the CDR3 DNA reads TGTGCCAGCAGTCTCGGACAGGAATACATTCAGTACTTC.

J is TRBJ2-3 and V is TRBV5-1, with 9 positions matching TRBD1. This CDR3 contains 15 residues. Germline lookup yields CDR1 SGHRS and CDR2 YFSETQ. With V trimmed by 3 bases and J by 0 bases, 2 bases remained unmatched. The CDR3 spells CASSSGQGSTDTQYF. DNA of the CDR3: TGCGCCAGCAGCTCGGGACAGGGAAGCACAGATACGCAGTATTTT.

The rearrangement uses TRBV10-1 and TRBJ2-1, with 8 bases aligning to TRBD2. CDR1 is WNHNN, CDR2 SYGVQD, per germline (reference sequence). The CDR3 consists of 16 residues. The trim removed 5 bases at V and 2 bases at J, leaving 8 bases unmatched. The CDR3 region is CASSSLAGLTYNEQFF. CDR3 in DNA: TGCGCCAGCAGTAGTTTAGCGGGGCTAACCTACAATGAGCAGTTCTTC.

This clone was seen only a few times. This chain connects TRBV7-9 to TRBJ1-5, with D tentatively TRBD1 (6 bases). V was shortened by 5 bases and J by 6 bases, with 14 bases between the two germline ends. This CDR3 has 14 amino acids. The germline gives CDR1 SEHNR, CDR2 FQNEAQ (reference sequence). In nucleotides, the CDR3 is TGTGCCAGCAGCCGTACAGGGTTGGGTCAGCCCCAGCATTTT. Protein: CASSRTGLGQPQHF.

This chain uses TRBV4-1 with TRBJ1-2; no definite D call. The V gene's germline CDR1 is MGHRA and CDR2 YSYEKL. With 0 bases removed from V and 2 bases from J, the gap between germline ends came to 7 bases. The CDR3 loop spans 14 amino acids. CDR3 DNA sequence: TGCGCCAGCAGCCAAGACCGCACAAACTATGGCTACACCTTC. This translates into CASSQDRTNYGYTF.

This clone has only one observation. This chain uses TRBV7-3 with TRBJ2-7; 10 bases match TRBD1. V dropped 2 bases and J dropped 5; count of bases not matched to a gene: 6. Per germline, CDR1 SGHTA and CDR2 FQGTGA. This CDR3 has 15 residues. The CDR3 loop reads CASSLHGTGADEQYF. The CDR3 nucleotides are TGTGCCAGCAGCTTACATGGGACAGGGGCCGACGAGCAGTACTTC.

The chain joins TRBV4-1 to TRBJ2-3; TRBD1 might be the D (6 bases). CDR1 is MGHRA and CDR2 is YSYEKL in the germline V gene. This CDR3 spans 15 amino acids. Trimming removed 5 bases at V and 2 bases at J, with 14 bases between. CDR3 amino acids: CASSKQTGPTDTQYF. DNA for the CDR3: TGCGCCAGCAGCAAACAGACAGGTCCCACAGATACGCAGTATTTT.